The sequence of this T cell receptor (beta chain) was determined in a study of T-cell memory formation after mild COVID-19. For the study at large: Clustering of TCRs was largely donor specific.

About this clonotype: Its cognate antigen is unknown.

General study points: Researchers could not confirm that second-wave clones peaking on day 37 targeted SARS-CoV-2. The appearance of some responding clones in pre-infection memory suggested that cross-reactive memory joined. Contracting clones localized mainly to CM and EM when CD4+ and mainly to EMRA when CD8+.

Germline V gene lookup returns CDR1 GTSNPN and CDR2 SVGIG (reference sequence). CDR3 length: 14 amino acids. Germline trimming cut 5 bases from V and 2 bases from J; bases unmatched to any gene: 4. TCRdb re-derived calls from the 5' RACE reads in MiXCR, one entry per CDR3 protein. This sample carries almost 350,000 distinct CDR3 sequences, more than 20% of them seen once, and the ten largest clones take around 20%. The sequenced sample consisted of PBMCs or a T cell subset sorted from them (not recorded which). This sequence originates from a young man who had mild COVID-19 (a few samples of this study predate the infection). Cell type and time point are not known. V usage is TRBV30 and J usage is TRBJ1-2, with 11 bases identical to TRBD1. CDR3 DNA sequence: TGTGCCTGGTGGGACAGGGGGATGAACTATGGCTACACCTTC. Protein sequence: CAWWDRGMNYGYTF.